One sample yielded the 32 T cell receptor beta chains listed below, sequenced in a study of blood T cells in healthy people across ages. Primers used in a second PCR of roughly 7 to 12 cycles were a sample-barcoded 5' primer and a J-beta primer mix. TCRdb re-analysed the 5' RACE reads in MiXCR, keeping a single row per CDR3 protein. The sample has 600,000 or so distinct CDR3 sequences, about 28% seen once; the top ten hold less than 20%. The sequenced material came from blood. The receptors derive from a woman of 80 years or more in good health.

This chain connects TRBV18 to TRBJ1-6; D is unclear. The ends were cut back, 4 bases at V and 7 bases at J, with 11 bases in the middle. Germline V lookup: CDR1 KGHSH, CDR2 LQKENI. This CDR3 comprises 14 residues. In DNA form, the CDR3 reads TGTGCCAGCTCACGAGGTGGGGAAAATTCACCCCTCCACTTT. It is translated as CASSRGGENSPLHF.

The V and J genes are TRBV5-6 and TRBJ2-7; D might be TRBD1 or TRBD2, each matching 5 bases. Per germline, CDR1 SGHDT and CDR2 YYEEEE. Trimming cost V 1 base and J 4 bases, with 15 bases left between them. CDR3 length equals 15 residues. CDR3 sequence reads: CASSLRDLLSYEQYF. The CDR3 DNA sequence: TGTGCCAGCAGCTTGAGGGACCTCCTATCGTACGAGCAGTACTTC.

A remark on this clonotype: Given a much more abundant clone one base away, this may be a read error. Here the CDR3 reads CASGFGLAVTDTQYF. CDR3 DNA sequence: TGTGCCAGCGGCTTCGGGCTAGCGGTCACAGATACGCAGTATTTT. This chain uses TRBV7-9 with TRBJ2-3; TRBD2 matches 7 bases. The CDR3 spans 15 residues. Germline lookup yields CDR1 SEHNR and CDR2 FQNEAQ (reference sequence).

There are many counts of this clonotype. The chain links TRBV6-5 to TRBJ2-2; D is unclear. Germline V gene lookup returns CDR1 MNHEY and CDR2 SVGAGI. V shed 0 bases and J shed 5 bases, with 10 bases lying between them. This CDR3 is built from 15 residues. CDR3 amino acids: CASSYSQTFTGELFF. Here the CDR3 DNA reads TGTGCCAGCAGTTACTCCCAGACATTTACCGGGGAGCTGTTTTTT.

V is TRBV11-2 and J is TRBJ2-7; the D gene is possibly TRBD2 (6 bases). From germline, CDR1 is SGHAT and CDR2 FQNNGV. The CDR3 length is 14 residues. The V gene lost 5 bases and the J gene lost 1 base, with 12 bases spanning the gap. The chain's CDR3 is CASSGRGSSYEQYF. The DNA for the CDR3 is TGTGCCAGCAGCGGACGGGGGAGTTCCTACGAGCAGTACTTC.

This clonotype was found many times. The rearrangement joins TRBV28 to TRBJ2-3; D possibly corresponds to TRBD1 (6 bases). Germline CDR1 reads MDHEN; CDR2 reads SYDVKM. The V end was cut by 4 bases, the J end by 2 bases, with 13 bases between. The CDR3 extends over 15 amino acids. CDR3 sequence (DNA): TGTGCCAGCAGTTCCCAGGACAGTTACACAGATACGCAGTATTTT. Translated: CASSSQDSYTDTQYF.

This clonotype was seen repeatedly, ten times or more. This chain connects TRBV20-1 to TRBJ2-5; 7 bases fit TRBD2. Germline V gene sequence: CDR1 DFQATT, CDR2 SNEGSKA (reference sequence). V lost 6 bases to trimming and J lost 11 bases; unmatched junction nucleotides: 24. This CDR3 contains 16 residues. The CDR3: CSAVGFSGVRYSEQYF. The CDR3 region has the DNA TGCAGTGCCGTGGGCTTCAGCGGGGTTAGATACAGTGAGCAGTACTTC.

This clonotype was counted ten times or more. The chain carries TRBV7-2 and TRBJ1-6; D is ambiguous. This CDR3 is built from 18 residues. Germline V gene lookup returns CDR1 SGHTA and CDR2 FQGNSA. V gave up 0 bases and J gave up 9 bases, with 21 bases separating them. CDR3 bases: TGTGCCAGCAGCTTAGCGGTCACCTTAAATGATCGCTCTTCACCCCTCCACTTT. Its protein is CASSLAVTLNDRSSPLHF.

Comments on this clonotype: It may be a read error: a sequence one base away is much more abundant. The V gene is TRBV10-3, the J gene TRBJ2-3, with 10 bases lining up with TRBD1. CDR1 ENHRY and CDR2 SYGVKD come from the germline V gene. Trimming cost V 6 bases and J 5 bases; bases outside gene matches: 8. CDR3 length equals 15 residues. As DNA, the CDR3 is TGTGCCATCAGGGGACAGGGGCGGGGAAGAGATACGCAGTATTTT. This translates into CAIRGQGRGRDTQYF.

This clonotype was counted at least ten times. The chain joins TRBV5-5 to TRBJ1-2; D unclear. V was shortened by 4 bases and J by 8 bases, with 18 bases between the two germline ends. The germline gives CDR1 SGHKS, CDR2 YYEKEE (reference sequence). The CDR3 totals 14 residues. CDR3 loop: CASSRPGRTMGYTF. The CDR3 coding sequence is TGTGCCAGCAGCCGGCCGGGAAGAACTATGGGCTACACCTTC.

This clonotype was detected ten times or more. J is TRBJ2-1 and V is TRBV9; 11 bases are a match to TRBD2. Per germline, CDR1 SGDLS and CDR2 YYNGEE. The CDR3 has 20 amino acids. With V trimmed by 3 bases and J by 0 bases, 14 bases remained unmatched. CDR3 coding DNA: TGTGCCAGCAGCGGTCGGAATAGCGGGGGGGGTACTCGCTCCTACAATGAGCAGTTCTTC. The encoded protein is CASSGRNSGGGTRSYNEQFF.

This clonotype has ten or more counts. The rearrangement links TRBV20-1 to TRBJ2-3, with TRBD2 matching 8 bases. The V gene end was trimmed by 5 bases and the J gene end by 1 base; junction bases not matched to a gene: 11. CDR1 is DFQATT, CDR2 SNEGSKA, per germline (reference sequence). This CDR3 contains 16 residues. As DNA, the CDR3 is TGCAGTGCTCCCAAAAAGGGGCGGGGGGGCACAGATACGCAGTATTTT. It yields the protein CSAPKKGRGGTDTQYF.

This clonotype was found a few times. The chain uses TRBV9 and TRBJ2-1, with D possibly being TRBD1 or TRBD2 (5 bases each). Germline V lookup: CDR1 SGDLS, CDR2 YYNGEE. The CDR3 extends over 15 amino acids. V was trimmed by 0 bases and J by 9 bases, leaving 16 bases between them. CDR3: CASSVDLVGDGEQFF. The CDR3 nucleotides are TGTGCCAGCAGCGTAGATCTGGTGGGGGACGGTGAGCAGTTCTTC.

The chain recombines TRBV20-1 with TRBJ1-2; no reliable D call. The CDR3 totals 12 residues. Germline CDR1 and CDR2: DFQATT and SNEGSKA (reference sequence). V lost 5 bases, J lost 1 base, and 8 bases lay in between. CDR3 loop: CSADDGNYGYTF. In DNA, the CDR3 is TGCAGTGCTGACGACGGTAACTATGGCTACACCTTC.

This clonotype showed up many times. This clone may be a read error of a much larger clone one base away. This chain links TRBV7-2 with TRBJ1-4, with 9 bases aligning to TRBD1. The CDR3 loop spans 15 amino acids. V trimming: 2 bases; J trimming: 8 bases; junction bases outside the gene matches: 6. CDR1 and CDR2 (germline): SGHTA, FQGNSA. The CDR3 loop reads CASSLQQGAREKLFF. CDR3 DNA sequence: TGTGCCAGCAGCTTACAACAGGGGGCACGCGAAAAACTGTTTTTT.

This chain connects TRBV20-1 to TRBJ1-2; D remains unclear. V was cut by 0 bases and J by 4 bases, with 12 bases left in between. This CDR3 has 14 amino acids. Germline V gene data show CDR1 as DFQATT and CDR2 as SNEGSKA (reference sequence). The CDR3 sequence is CSARESRDIYGYTF. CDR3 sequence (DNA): TGCAGTGCTAGAGAGAGCAGAGACATCTATGGCTACACCTTC.

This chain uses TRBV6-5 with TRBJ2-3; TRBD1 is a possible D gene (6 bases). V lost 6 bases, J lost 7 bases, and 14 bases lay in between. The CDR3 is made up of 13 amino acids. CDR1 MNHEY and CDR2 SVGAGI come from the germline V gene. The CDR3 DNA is TGTGCCAGCAGCCCGGACAGAACCAATACGCAGTATTTT. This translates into CASSPDRTNTQYF.

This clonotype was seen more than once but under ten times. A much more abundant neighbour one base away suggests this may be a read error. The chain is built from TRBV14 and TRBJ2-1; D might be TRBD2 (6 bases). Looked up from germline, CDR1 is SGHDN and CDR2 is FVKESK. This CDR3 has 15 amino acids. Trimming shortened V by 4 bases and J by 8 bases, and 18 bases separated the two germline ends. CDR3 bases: TGTGCCAGCAGCCGCGTAACGGGGGTTAGCTATGAGCAGTTCTTC. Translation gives CASSRVTGVSYEQFF.

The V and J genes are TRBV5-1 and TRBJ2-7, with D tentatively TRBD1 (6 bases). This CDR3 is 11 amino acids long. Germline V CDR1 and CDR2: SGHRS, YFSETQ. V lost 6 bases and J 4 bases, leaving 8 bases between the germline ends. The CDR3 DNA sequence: TGCGCCAGCAAGGGGGAATACGAGCAGTACGTC. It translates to CASKGEYEQYV.

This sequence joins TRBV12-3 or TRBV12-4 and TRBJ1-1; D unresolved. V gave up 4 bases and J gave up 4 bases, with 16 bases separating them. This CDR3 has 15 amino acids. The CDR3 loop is CASSSLRWSVTEAFF. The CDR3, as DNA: TGTGCCAGCAGTTCCCTTAGATGGTCGGTCACTGAAGCTTTCTTT.

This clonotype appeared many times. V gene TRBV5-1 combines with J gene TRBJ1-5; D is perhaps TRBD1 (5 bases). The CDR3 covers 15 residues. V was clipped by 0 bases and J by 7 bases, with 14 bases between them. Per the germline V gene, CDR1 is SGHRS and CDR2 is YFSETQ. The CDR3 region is CASSLVSGGIQPQHF. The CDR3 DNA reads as TGCGCCAGCAGCTTGGTATCCGGGGGGATACAGCCCCAGCATTTT.

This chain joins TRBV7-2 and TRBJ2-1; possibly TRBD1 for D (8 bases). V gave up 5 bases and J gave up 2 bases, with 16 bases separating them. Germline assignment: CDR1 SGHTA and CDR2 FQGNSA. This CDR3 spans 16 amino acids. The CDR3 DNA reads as TGTGCCAGCAGCCCAACAGGGGGGGCTACCTACAATGAGCAGTTCTTC. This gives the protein CASSPTGGATYNEQFF.

The chain's CDR3 is CATREERSGRRETQYF. The CDR3 region has the DNA TGTGCCACCAGAGAGGAACGAAGCGGGAGACGAGAGACCCAGTACTTC. This chain connects TRBV15 to TRBJ2-5, with 8 bases fitting TRBD2. Germline V lookup: CDR1 LNHNV, CDR2 YYDKDF (reference sequence). Trimming cost V 6 bases and J 4 bases; bases outside gene matches: 13. There are 16 residues in the CDR3.

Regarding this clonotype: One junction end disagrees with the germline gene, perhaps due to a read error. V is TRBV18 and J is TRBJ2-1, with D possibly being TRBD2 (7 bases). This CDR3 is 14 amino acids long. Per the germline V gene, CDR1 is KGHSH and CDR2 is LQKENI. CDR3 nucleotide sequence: TGCGCCAGCTCAACCGTGGGGGGGCAAGAGACGCAGTTCTTC. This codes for CASSTVGGQETQFF. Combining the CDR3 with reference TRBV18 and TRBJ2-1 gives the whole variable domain NAGVMQNPRHLVRRRGQEARLRCSPMKGHSHVYWYRQLPEEGLKFMVYLQKENIIDESGMPKERFSAEFPKEGPSILRIQQVVRGDSAAYFCASSTVGGQETQFFGPGTRLTVL.

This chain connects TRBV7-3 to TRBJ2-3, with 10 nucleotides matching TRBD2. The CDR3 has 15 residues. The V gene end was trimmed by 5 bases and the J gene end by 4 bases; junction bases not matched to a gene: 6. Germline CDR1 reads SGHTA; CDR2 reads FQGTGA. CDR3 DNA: TGTGCCAGCAGCCGAGGGGGACTAGCGTCAGATACGCAGTATTTT. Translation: CASSRGGLASDTQYF.

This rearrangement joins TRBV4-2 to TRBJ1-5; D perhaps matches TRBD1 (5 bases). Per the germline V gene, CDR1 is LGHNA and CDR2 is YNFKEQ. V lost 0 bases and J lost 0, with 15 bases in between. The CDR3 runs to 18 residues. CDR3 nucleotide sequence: TGTGCCAGCAGCCAAGATCTCGTGACAGCGCTTAGCAATCAGCCCCAGCATTTT. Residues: CASSQDLVTALSNQPQHF.

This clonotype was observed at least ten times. The CDR3 DNA sequence: TGTGCCACCGGCGCTCGGGAGACCCAGTACTTC. This encodes CATGARETQYF. The rearrangement joins TRBV24-1 to TRBJ2-5; D gene unclear. V was cut by 9 bases and J by 5 bases, with 9 bases left in between. CDR1 and CDR2 (germline): KGHDR, SFDVKD. The CDR3 loop spans 11 amino acids.

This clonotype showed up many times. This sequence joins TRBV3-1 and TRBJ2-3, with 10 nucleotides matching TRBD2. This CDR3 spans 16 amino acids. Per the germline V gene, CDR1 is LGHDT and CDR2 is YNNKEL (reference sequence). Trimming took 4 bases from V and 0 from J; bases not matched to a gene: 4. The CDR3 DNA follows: TGTGCCAGCAGCCGAAGCGGGGGGGGAAGCACAGATACGCAGTATTTT. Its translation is CASSRSGGGSTDTQYF.

The CDR3 bases are TGTGCCAGCAGCCCCTTGGCAGTCGGGGAGCAGTACTTC. The encoded protein is CASSPLAVGEQYF. This chain uses TRBV7-6 with TRBJ2-7, with no clear D. The CDR3 length is 13 residues. CDR1 is SGHVS, CDR2 FNYEAQ, per germline. The germline V and J ends were trimmed by 5 bases and 7 bases, with 15 bases remaining between them.

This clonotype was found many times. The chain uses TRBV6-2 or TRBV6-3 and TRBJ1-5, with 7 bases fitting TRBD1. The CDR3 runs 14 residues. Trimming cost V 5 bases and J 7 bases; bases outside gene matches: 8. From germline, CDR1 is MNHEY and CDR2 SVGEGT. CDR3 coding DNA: TGTGCCAGCAGTCAACAGGGGATGGGGCAGCCCCAGCATTTT. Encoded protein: CASSQQGMGQPQHF.

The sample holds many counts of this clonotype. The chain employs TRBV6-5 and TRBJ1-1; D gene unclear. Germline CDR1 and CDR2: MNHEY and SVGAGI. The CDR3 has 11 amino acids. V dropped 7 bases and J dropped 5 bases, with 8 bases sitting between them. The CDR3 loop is CASTKGTEAFF. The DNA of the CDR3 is TGTGCCAGCACAAAGGGAACTGAAGCTTTCTTT.

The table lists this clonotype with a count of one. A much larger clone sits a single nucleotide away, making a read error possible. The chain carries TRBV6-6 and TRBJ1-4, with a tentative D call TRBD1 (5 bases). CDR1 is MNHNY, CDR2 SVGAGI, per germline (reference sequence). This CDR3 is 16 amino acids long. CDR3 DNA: TGTGCCGGCAGTTTCGGGGGGGTCGGAACTAATGAAAAACTGTTTTTT. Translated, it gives CAGSFGGVGTNEKLFF.